This entry describes one T cell receptor (beta chain). Its specificity is unknown. PCR employed 60 Vbeta and 13 Jbeta primers. In the authors' workflow: In a later analysis, 75 million to 95 million unique TCR beta chains included roughly 11 million shared by two or more donors. Sequencing used immunoSEQ multiplex PCR; TCRdb keeps in-frame clones, though not all of them. That table gives V, J and clone size, and the DNA gave D and trimming. The profile shows some 120,000 clones, over 8.5% of them singletons. The source of the sample is a study of cytomegalovirus exposure and HLA in healthy donors. Across the study: Samples from HLA-typed donors yielded some 85 million unique TCRs in an early data release.

Germline CDR1 is MNHNY and CDR2 is SVGAGI (reference sequence). V was shortened by 7 bases and J by 1 base, with 16 bases between the two germline ends. This CDR3 contains 15 residues. The study, taken as a whole, reports: It was only CMV serostatus that was available as immune exposure information.

Each donor was nominally healthy when sampled (though unrecorded immune exposures were likely). The source is a woman aged 40-49 years in good health and CMV-seropositive. Material for sequencing was PBMCs. V usage is TRBV6-6 and J usage is TRBJ1-1; tentative D call: TRBD1 (5 bases). CDR3 amino acids: CASIGTGKGNTEAFF. For the CDR3, the DNA is TGTGCCAGCATCGGGACTGGGAAGGGGAACACTGAAGCTTTCTTT.